Below, 6 T cell receptor beta chains from the same sample are listed, as sequenced in a study of control samples from healthy donors and cancer patients. Data came from immunoSEQ multiplex PCR; TCRdb stores just in-frame clones and leaves some out. The sample lists approximately 70,000 clones; approximately 90% were seen once. The sequenced material came from PBMCs. All receptors come from a man aged 60-69 years with colorectal cancer.

This clone was counted only a few times. The CDR3 sequence is CASSDPERSSNQPQHF. The CDR3 DNA sequence: TGTGCCAGCAGTGACCCCGAGAGAAGTAGCAATCAGCCCCAGCATTTT. The chain links TRBV28 to TRBJ1-5, with D uncertain. V lost 5 bases and J lost 0, with 14 bases in between. From germline, CDR1 is MDHEN and CDR2 SYDVKM. This CDR3 comprises 16 residues.

In its sample, this clone was seen once. This chain joins TRBV7-8 and TRBJ2-5; 12 bases are shared with TRBD2. V was pared by 4 bases and J by 2 bases, with 8 bases of the junction left unmatched. The CDR3 loop spans 17 amino acids. The V gene's germline CDR1 is SGHVS and CDR2 FQNEAQ. The CDR3 coding sequence is TGTGCCAGCAGCTCTCTAGCGGGGGGGCCTCGACAAGAGACCCAGTACTTC. Translated: CASSSLAGGPRQETQYF.

The chain links TRBV28 to TRBJ1-1; D is ambiguous. Germline lookup yields CDR1 MDHEN and CDR2 SYDVKM. The CDR3 contains 13 residues. With 5 bases removed from V and 0 bases from J, the gap between germline ends came to 7 bases. The CDR3 region is CASSTPLNTEAFF. The CDR3 DNA is TGTGCCAGCAGTACTCCCTTGAACACTGAAGCTTTCTTT.

This chain links TRBV7-3 with TRBJ1-1; TRBD1 matches at 8 bases. Trimming cost V 8 bases and J 5 bases; bases outside gene matches: 7. This CDR3 region has 13 residues. Germline values: CDR1 SGHTA, CDR2 FQGTGA. The CDR3 protein is CASSPRQGTEAFF. CDR3 in DNA: TGTGCCAGCTCCCCTCGACAGGGGACTGAAGCTTTCTTT.

The V call is TRBV5-3, the J call TRBJ1-5; no definite D call. TRBV5-3 is an open reading frame, and its role is uncertain. Between the trimmed V and J ends, which lost 0 bases and 5 bases, there was a span of 9 bases. This CDR3 region has 14 residues. CDR3 DNA sequence: TGTGCCAGAAGCTTGGGGACCCGGGATCAGCCCCAGCATTTT. This codes for CARSLGTRDQPQHF.

The chain joins TRBV6-5 to TRBJ2-5, with no clear D. From germline, CDR1 is MNHEY and CDR2 SVGAGI. Trimming pared 6 bases from V and 5 bases from J, leaving 16 bases between. CDR3 length: 14 residues. Here the CDR3 DNA reads TGTGCCAGCAGCCGATATGAAACTCGGGAGACCCAGTACTTC. This encodes CASSRYETRETQYF.